Below are 16 T cell receptor beta chains sequenced from a single sample in a study of regulatory T cells in long-lasting Graves disease. Building the TCR beta libraries relied on iRepertoire HTBI primers, and CDR3 regions underwent Arm-PCR. TCRdb fed the multiplex PCR reads into MiXCR, producing one record per CDR3 protein. There are more than 300,000 distinct CDR3 sequences in the sample; roughly 12% occur only once, and about 19% lies in the top ten. Time point indicated: newly diagnosed GD, antithyroid drugs for less than 3 months. PBMCs provided the RNA from which the TCR library was made. The same specimen was also included in a second study, on T cells in Graves' hyperthyroidism and ophthalmopathy.

The input for sequencing was peripheral blood mononuclear cells (PBMCs), taken at new diagnosis, from a patient treated with antithyroid drugs. These receptors were collected from a woman younger than 30 with Graves disease.

This clonotype appeared many times. The chain carries TRBV3-1 and TRBJ2-3, with 8 positions matching TRBD2. The junction had 11 bases not matched to a gene; V was cut back by 10 bases and J by 5 bases. The CDR3 has 14 residues. Per the germline V gene, CDR1 is LGHDT and CDR2 is YNNKEL (reference sequence). The CDR3 spells CATRGSGEVDTQYF. The CDR3 DNA reads as TGTGCCACCCGGGGTAGCGGGGAAGTAGATACGCAGTATTTT.

This clonotype appeared a few times. CDR3 in amino acids: CASSSLRRVAGANVLTF. The CDR3 DNA reads as TGTGCCAGCAGTTCCCTTAGAAGGGTTGCCGGGGCCAACGTCCTGACTTTC. V and J are TRBV25-1 and TRBJ2-6; D unresolved. With 5 bases removed from V and 4 bases from J, the gap between germline ends came to 18 bases. CDR1 and CDR2 from the germline V gene are MGHDK and SYGVNS. This CDR3 has 17 amino acids.

This clonotype was seen ten or more times. This chain uses TRBV28 with TRBJ2-1, with D uncertain. V dropped 6 bases and J dropped 7 bases, with 13 bases sitting between them. The CDR3 runs to 13 residues. In germline, CDR1 is MDHEN, CDR2 SYDVKM. The CDR3 DNA is TGTGCCAGCAGCCGGACCGCGAGGAATGAGCAGTTCTTC. This codes for CASSRTARNEQFF.

This clonotype occurred many times. The chain links TRBV7-2 to TRBJ2-3, with 7 bases fitting TRBD1. Looked up from germline, CDR1 is SGHTA and CDR2 is FQGNSA. V shed 5 bases and J 6 bases; nucleotides not matched to a gene: 11. CDR3 length equals 15 residues. DNA of the CDR3: TGTGCCAGCAGCATTGACAGGGCGCGCGGGGATACGCAGTATTTT. This codes for CASSIDRARGDTQYF.

This clonotype came up a few times. A much more abundant neighbour one base away suggests this may be a read error. The conserved final phenylalanine or tryptophan is absent from the CDR3, which likely points to a read error. The chain recombines TRBV19 with TRBJ1-1; D unclear. Germline CDR1 and CDR2: LNHDA and SQIVND (reference sequence). The V end lost 6 bases, the J end lost 0 bases, and 14 bases lay between the germline ends. The CDR3 sequence is 15 residues long. CDR3 amino acids: CASSPTLTLNTEAFS. CDR3 sequence (DNA): TGTGCCAGTAGCCCGACTCTAACCCTGAACACTGAAGCTTTCTCT.

This clonotype was picked up many times. J is TRBJ1-1 and V is TRBV4-2; maybe TRBD1 (6 bases). CDR1 and CDR2 from the germline V gene are LGHNA and YNFKEQ. V gave up 8 bases and J gave up 4 bases, with 20 bases separating them. The CDR3 has 15 amino acids. The CDR3 sequence is CASQGGGGKGTEAFF. The CDR3 nucleotides are TGTGCCAGCCAAGGAGGAGGGGGAAAGGGCACTGAAGCTTTCTTT.

The chain carries TRBV28 and TRBJ2-7; 8 bases line up with TRBD2. The CDR3 is 15 residues long. V trimming: 4 bases; J trimming: 2 bases; junction bases outside the gene matches: 7. Germline CDR1 and CDR2: MDHEN and SYDVKM. CDR3 sequence (DNA): TGTGCCAGCAGTTACAGCGGGAGCCAGGCCTACGAGCAGTACTTC. Its protein is CASSYSGSQAYEQYF.

In this sample, this clonotype turned up a few times. V gene TRBV3-1 combines with J gene TRBJ2-3; TRBD2 agrees at 9 bases. CDR3 size: 15 residues. Trimming removed 4 bases from V and 2 bases from J; junction bases left unmatched: 4. Germline values: CDR1 LGHDT, CDR2 YNNKEL (reference sequence). CDR3 loop: CASSPIAGDTDTQYF. The CDR3, as DNA: TGTGCCAGCAGCCCCATAGCGGGGGACACAGATACGCAGTATTTT.

This clonotype was detected ten times or more. The J gene is TRBJ2-7, the V gene TRBV7-3, with unresolved D. Germline lookup yields CDR1 SGHTA and CDR2 FQGTGA. V was trimmed by 1 base and J by 2 bases, leaving 9 bases between them. The CDR3 totals 14 residues. CDR3 DNA sequence: TGTGCCAGCAGCTTAATACCATCCCCCTACGAGCAGTACTTC. It is translated as CASSLIPSPYEQYF.

This clonotype turned up a few times. The V and J genes are TRBV7-9 and TRBJ2-1; 7 positions match TRBD2. The CDR3 sequence is 14 residues long. Germline V CDR1 and CDR2: SEHNR, FQNEAQ (reference sequence). V dropped 4 bases and J dropped 10; count of bases not matched to a gene: 10. CDR3 nucleotides: TGTGCCAGCAGCTCCCCGAACCGAGCGGGGGAGCAGTTCTTC. As protein: CASSSPNRAGEQFF.

Many counts were recorded for this clonotype. The chain couples TRBV11-2 to TRBJ2-5; 7 nucleotides match TRBD2. J gave up 1 base and V 5 bases, and 13 bases lay outside the gene matches. The CDR3 contains 17 residues. In germline, CDR1 is SGHAT, CDR2 FQNNGV. The CDR3 protein is CASSETRRDYFQETQYF. The CDR3 DNA is TGTGCCAGCAGCGAGACTCGCCGGGACTACTTCCAAGAGACCCAGTACTTC.

The chain has TRBV6-5 and TRBJ1-2; 7 nucleotides match TRBD1. Germline CDR1 and CDR2: MNHEY and SVGAGI. The CDR3 is made up of 18 amino acids. V lost 0 bases to trimming and J lost 4 bases; unmatched junction nucleotides: 14. The CDR3 region is CASSYSKDLRDSLYGYTF. The CDR3 DNA is TGTGCCAGCAGTTACTCGAAGGATTTGAGGGACAGCCTCTATGGCTACACCTTC.

The rearrangement joins TRBV10-3 to TRBJ1-1; 7 bases are a match to TRBD1. The CDR3 has 13 amino acids. The V gene's germline CDR1 is ENHRY and CDR2 SYGVKD. The J segment lost 4 bases and the V segment lost 7 bases, leaving 6 bases of the junction unmatched. The CDR3 DNA reads as TGTGCCATCACCAGGACAGGCTTCACTGAAGCTTTCTTT. Translated, it gives CAITRTGFTEAFF.

This clonotype was recorded a few times. The gene calls are TRBV30 and TRBJ2-7, with D possibly matching TRBD1 (6 bases). The CDR3 has 12 residues. Germline V gene lookup returns CDR1 GTSNPN and CDR2 SVGIG (reference sequence). V lost 5 bases and J 5 bases, leaving 13 bases between the germline ends. CDR3 sequence: CAWLQGPDEQYV. CDR3 sequence (DNA): TGTGCCTGGTTACAGGGACCGGACGAGCAGTACGTC.

The sample holds a few counts of this clonotype. This chain links TRBV6-5 with TRBJ1-2; TRBD1 agrees at 9 bases. This CDR3 has 16 residues. Germline CDR1 and CDR2: MNHEY and SVGAGI. V gave up 4 bases and J gave up 8 bases; unmatched junction bases: 14. The chain's CDR3 is CASSLLGGQGLAGYTF. CDR3 sequence (DNA): TGTGCCAGCAGTTTACTCGGGGGACAGGGATTAGCCGGCTACACCTTC.

This chain connects TRBV7-2 to TRBJ2-7, with TRBD2 matching 13 bases. The CDR3 is 19 amino acids. The V gene end was trimmed by 6 bases and the J gene end by 4 bases; junction bases not matched to a gene: 18. The V gene's germline CDR1 is SGHTA and CDR2 FQGNSA. The CDR3 sequence is CASRLPGLAGRLGTYEQYV. CDR3 nucleotide sequence: TGTGCCAGCAGACTTCCGGGACTAGCGGGGCGGCTAGGAACTTACGAGCAGTACGTC.